Following are 29 T cell receptor beta chains from one sample sequenced in a study of vaccination effects on CD4 cells after COVID-19. These receptors have no known antigen. The protocol was immunoSEQ multiplex PCR, while the TCRdb copy is restricted to in-frame clones and leaves out a portion. The sample yields roughly 45,000 clones, 70% to 80% seen once. Antigen-specific CD4+ T cells were expanded with viral peptide pools in the ViraFEST assay before sequencing. Between days 9 and 11 of culture, CD4+ T cells were separated out. Neither prior SARS-CoV-2 infection nor positive nucleocapsid antibodies were present in the vaccine recipients. Material: CD4+ T cells from PBMCs cultured with SARS-CoV-2 spike peptides, obtained before COVID-19 vaccination. The source is a human donor who received a COVID-19 vaccine.

The chain recombines TRBV3-1 (or the pseudogene TRBV3-2) with TRBJ2-5; 13 bases are a match to TRBD2. The germline V gene has CDR1 LGHDT and CDR2 YNNKEL (reference sequence). The ends lost 1 base at V and 13 bases at J; junction bases unmatched: 6. CDR3 length: 14 amino acids. CDR3 sequence (DNA): TGTGCCAGCAGCCAAGGGACTAGCGGGGGCCTGGTGTACTTC. It is translated as CASSQGTSGGLVYF.

The rearrangement links TRBV5-8 to TRBJ2-1, with TRBD2 matching over 11 bases. Trimming cost V 7 bases and J 6 bases; bases outside gene matches: 12. Per the germline V gene, CDR1 is SGHTS and CDR2 is YDEGEE. This CDR3 spans 16 amino acids. DNA for the CDR3: TGTGCCAGCCCCGTCCTCGGGACTAGCGGACCCAATGAGCAGTTCTTC. This codes for CASPVLGTSGPNEQFF.

The V gene is TRBV18, the J gene TRBJ2-2; D possibly corresponds to TRBD2 (5 bases). The CDR3 sequence is 16 residues long. The germline V gene encodes CDR1 KGHSH and CDR2 LQKENI. V lost 3 bases and J lost 1, with 12 bases in between. The DNA for the CDR3 is TGTGCCAGCTCACCGGAAAGACGGGAGAACACCGGGGAGCTGTTTTTT. This encodes CASSPERRENTGELFF.

This clone has only a few counts. The J gene is TRBJ1-1, the V gene TRBV5-1, with 8 bases fitting TRBD1. Trimming took 0 bases from V and 4 from J; bases not matched to a gene: 5. CDR3 length equals 15 residues. Germline CDR1 is SGHRS and CDR2 is YFSETQ. The CDR3 sequence is CASSLEAGGLTEAFF. CDR3 nucleotide sequence: TGCGCCAGCAGCTTGGAGGCAGGGGGCCTCACTGAAGCTTTCTTT.

This clone was seen just once. The V and J genes are TRBV28 and TRBJ1-2; TRBD1 is a possible D gene (6 bases). The CDR3 loop spans 15 amino acids. Germline CDR1 and CDR2: MDHEN and SYDVKM. The V end was cut by 2 bases, the J end by 2 bases, with 12 bases between. CDR3 region: CASSLPNTGNYGYTF. The DNA of the CDR3 is TGTGCCAGCAGTTTACCCAATACAGGGAACTATGGCTACACCTTC.

The gene calls are TRBV10-2 and TRBJ1-2, with D unclear. This CDR3 contains 13 residues. Per germline, CDR1 WSHSY and CDR2 SAAADI. Trimming took off 7 bases at V and 0 bases at J, with 9 bases between the two ends. The CDR3 is CASKAPTNYGYTF. The CDR3 coding sequence is TGCGCCAGCAAAGCCCCTACTAACTATGGCTACACCTTC.

The rearrangement uses TRBV19 and TRBJ1-6; 8 bases agree with TRBD1. In germline, CDR1 is LNHDA, CDR2 SQIVND (reference sequence). CDR3 length equals 18 residues. The trim removed 3 bases at V and 3 bases at J, leaving 10 bases unmatched. The DNA for the CDR3 is TGTGCCAGTAGTATTTCCCCAAAACAGGGGGTCTATAATTCACCCCTCCACTTT. Its protein is CASSISPKQGVYNSPLHF. Looking up the rest from reference TRBV19 and TRBJ1-6 gives the full variable domain: DGGITQSPKYLFRKEGQNVTLSCEQNLNHDAMYWYRQDPGQGLRLIYYSQIVNDFQKGDIAEGYSVSREKKESFPLTVTSAQKNPTAFYLCASSISPKQGVYNSPLHFGNGTRLTVT.

The V call is TRBV10-3, the J call TRBJ1-4; no reliable D call. Germline V gives CDR1 ENHRY, CDR2 SYGVKD. The CDR3 is 13 amino acids. The germline V and J ends were trimmed by 2 bases and 6 bases, with 7 bases remaining between them. This CDR3 reads CAISETFYEKLFF. CDR3 bases: TGTGCCATCAGTGAGACTTTCTATGAAAAACTGTTTTTT.

V and J are TRBV6-1 and TRBJ1-2; weak D call: TRBD1 (5 bases). Germline V gives CDR1 MNHNS, CDR2 SASEGT. The CDR3 has 16 amino acids. Trimming cost V 2 bases and J 7 bases, with 20 bases left between them. The CDR3 sequence is CASSEYQVAGTLGYTF. The CDR3 nucleotides read TGTGCCAGCAGTGAATACCAGGTTGCGGGGACTCTTGGCTACACCTTC.

V is TRBV19 and J is TRBJ1-1; D possibly corresponds to TRBD1 (5 bases). Germline V gives CDR1 LNHDA, CDR2 SQIVND (reference sequence). CDR3 length equals 13 residues. V lost 1 base and J 4 bases, leaving 7 bases between the germline ends. CDR3 sequence reads: CASSIAGSTEAFF. CDR3 nucleotides: TGTGCCAGTAGTATAGCAGGGAGCACTGAAGCTTTCTTT.

The sample holds a few counts of this clone. This sequence joins TRBV4-1 and TRBJ2-7; no firm D call. From germline, CDR1 is MGHRA and CDR2 YSYEKL. V gave up 0 bases and J gave up 0 bases, with 6 bases separating them. The CDR3 consists of 14 residues. The CDR3 sequence is CASSQEEISYEQYV. The CDR3 coding sequence is TGCGCCAGCAGCCAAGAGGAAATCTCCTACGAGCAGTACGTC.

By proportion, this clone is medium-sized. V and J are TRBV10-1 and TRBJ1-5, with D unclear. Germline-derived CDR1 and CDR2 are WNHNN and SYGVQD (reference sequence). The CDR3 length is 12 residues. V was cut by 10 bases and J by 6 bases, with 13 bases left in between. CDR3 residues: CATPGIGQPQHF. For the CDR3, the DNA is TGCGCCACCCCGGGCATCGGTCAGCCCCAGCATTTT.

This chain joins TRBV10-3 and TRBJ2-1; 8 nucleotides match TRBD1. V lost 6 bases, J lost 4 bases, and 11 bases stayed unmatched. The length of the CDR3 is 16 residues. Per the germline V gene, CDR1 is ENHRY and CDR2 is SYGVKD. CDR3 protein: CAISPLTGDFYNEQFF. The CDR3 coding sequence is TGTGCCATCAGCCCTCTGACAGGGGACTTTTACAATGAGCAGTTCTTC.

The J gene is TRBJ2-2, the V gene TRBV27; weak D call: TRBD2 (6 bases). Germline CDR1 reads MNHEY; CDR2 reads SMNVEV (reference sequence). The V gene lost 8 bases and the J gene lost 1 base, with 11 bases spanning the gap. The CDR3 length is 14 residues. The CDR3 nucleotides read TGTGCCAGCGCGCCGGGGGTGAACACCGGGGAGCTGTTTTTT. Encoded protein: CASAPGVNTGELFF.

This sequence joins TRBV5-1 and TRBJ2-2; D is perhaps TRBD1 (5 bases). Germline loops: CDR1 SGHRS, CDR2 YFSETQ. Trimming left V 0 bases short and J 6 bases short, with 12 bases between. The CDR3 contains 15 residues. This CDR3 is CASSLDGQGPGELFF. CDR3 DNA: TGCGCCAGCAGCTTGGATGGGCAGGGCCCCGGGGAGCTGTTTTTT.

This sequence joins TRBV7-3 and TRBJ2-2; 8 positions agree with TRBD2. J was trimmed by 4 bases and V by 0 bases; bases with no gene match: 4. CDR3 length: 16 amino acids. Germline V gives CDR1 SGHTA, CDR2 FQGTGA. In DNA form, the CDR3 reads TGTGCCAGCAGCTTAACCGGGGGGGCGTCCACCGGGGAGCTGTTTTTT. The encoded protein is CASSLTGGASTGELFF. Full variable domain (remainder filled in from reference TRBV7-3 and TRBJ2-2): GAGVSQTPSNKVTEKGKYVELRCDPISGHTALYWYRQSLGQGPEFLIYFQGTGAADDSGLPNDRFFAVRPEGSVSTLKIQRTERGDSAVYLCASSLTGGASTGELFFGEGSRLTVL.

CDR3 DNA: TGCGCCAGCAGCTTGGCCCCCTTAAGTAGCGGATCTTTGAATGAGCAGTTCTTC. Translation gives CASSLAPLSSGSLNEQFF. V and J are TRBV5-1 and TRBJ2-1; D perhaps matches TRBD2 (6 bases). Per the germline V gene, CDR1 is SGHRS and CDR2 is YFSETQ. The V end lost 0 bases, the J end lost 7 bases, and 23 bases lay between the germline ends. This CDR3 region has 18 residues.

J is TRBJ1-1 and V is TRBV18, with D uncertain. Trimming left V 5 bases short and J 5 bases short, with 12 bases between. Germline-derived CDR1 and CDR2 are KGHSH and LQKENI. CDR3 length: 13 residues. The CDR3: CASSELRETEAFF. The DNA for the CDR3 is TGTGCCAGCTCAGAGCTTAGGGAGACTGAAGCTTTCTTT.

This chain links TRBV28 with TRBJ2-3, with 8 bases that match TRBD1. This CDR3 is 18 amino acids long. The V gene end was trimmed by 7 bases and the J gene end by 1 base; junction bases not matched to a gene: 16. Germline assignment: CDR1 MDHEN and CDR2 SYDVKM. The CDR3 is CASTRDRPRGAGTDTQYF. Here the CDR3 DNA reads TGTGCCAGCACCCGGGACAGGCCTAGAGGGGCCGGCACAGATACGCAGTATTTT. The full variable domain, completed using reference TRBV28 and TRBJ2-3, is DVKVTQSSRYLVKRTGEKVFLECVQDMDHENMFWYRQDPGLGLRLIYFSYDVKMKEKGDIPEGYSVSREKKERFSLILESASTNQTSMYLCASTRDRPRGAGTDTQYFGPGTRLTVL.

This clone was seen a handful of times. The chain joins TRBV6-6 to TRBJ2-1, with D hard to call. There are 13 residues in the CDR3. Germline V gene data show CDR1 as MNHNY and CDR2 as SVGAGI (reference sequence). The V and J ends lost 0 bases and 9 bases respectively, with 9 bases between them. CDR3 sequence reads: CASSYSVGTEQFF. CDR3 bases: TGTGCCAGCAGTTACTCTGTCGGAACTGAGCAGTTCTTC.

The V gene is TRBV6-4, the J gene TRBJ1-2; 7 nucleotides agree with TRBD1. This CDR3 contains 16 residues. With V trimmed by 0 bases and J by 1 base, 5 bases remained unmatched. Germline loops: CDR1 MRHNA, CDR2 SNTAGT. CDR3 sequence reads: CASSDSEGAFNYGYTF. The CDR3 nucleotides are TGTGCCAGCAGTGACTCGGAGGGGGCGTTTAACTATGGCTACACCTTC.

The CDR3 DNA is TGTGCCAGCAGCCCCAGACCGGGACAGGGGGGACAGCCCCAGCATTTT. Its translation: CASSPRPGQGGQPQHF. The chain employs TRBV2 and TRBJ1-5; TRBD1 matches at 11 bases. V was clipped by 6 bases and J by 7 bases; unmatched bases: 11. The CDR3 length is 16 residues. Germline CDR1 SNHLY, CDR2 FYNNEI.

The chain recombines TRBV7-3 with TRBJ1-6, with 7 bases fitting TRBD1. The V gene's germline CDR1 is SGHTA and CDR2 FQGTGA. This CDR3 contains 14 residues. Germline trimming cut 4 bases from V and 7 bases from J; bases unmatched to any gene: 4. The CDR3 reads CASSSGQENSPLHF. CDR3 DNA sequence: TGTGCCAGCAGCTCAGGACAGGAAAATTCACCCCTCCACTTT.

There are a few counts of this clone. The chain joins TRBV4-1 to TRBJ2-7, with 8 positions matching TRBD1. Germline V CDR1 and CDR2: MGHRA, YSYEKL. This CDR3 contains 16 residues. The V and J ends lost 0 bases and 0 bases, in that order; junction bases with no gene match: 4. DNA of the CDR3: TGCGCCAGCAGCCAAGATCGGGACAGGACCTCCTACGAGCAGTACGTC. Protein product: CASSQDRDRTSYEQYV.

The chain is built from TRBV29-1 and TRBJ2-5, with 8 nucleotides matching TRBD1. The CDR3 has 14 amino acids. Germline CDR1 SQVTM, CDR2 ANQGSEA. With V trimmed by 1 base and J by 7 bases, 8 bases remained unmatched. The CDR3 sequence: CSVEVPGGRGTQYF. In DNA form, the CDR3 reads TGCAGCGTTGAAGTCCCAGGGGGCCGCGGGACCCAGTACTTC.

CDR3: CASSLRGTSNQPQHF. CDR3 nucleotides: TGTGCCAGCAGCTTGCGAGGGACGAGCAATCAGCCCCAGCATTTT. This chain joins TRBV5-6 and TRBJ1-5; a possible D gene is TRBD1 (5 bases). In germline, CDR1 is SGHDT, CDR2 YYEEEE. The CDR3 sequence is 15 residues long. Between the trimmed V and J ends, which lost 1 base and 1 base, there was a span of 9 bases.

This clone has more than one count but fewer than ten. This chain links TRBV3-1 (or the pseudogene TRBV3-2) with TRBJ1-2; D gene ambiguous. This CDR3 has 14 amino acids. Trimming took off 1 base at V and 6 bases at J, with 12 bases between the two ends. CDR1 is LGHDT, CDR2 YNNKEL, per germline (reference sequence). This CDR3 is CASSQGSMWNGYTF. CDR3 sequence (DNA): TGTGCCAGCAGCCAAGGATCGATGTGGAATGGCTACACCTTC.

CDR3 sequence: CASTPSGVAIQPQHF. CDR3 nucleotide sequence: TGTGCCAGTACCCCGAGCGGGGTCGCCATTCAGCCCCAGCATTTT. The rearrangement uses TRBV19 and TRBJ1-5; D unresolved. The germline CDR1 and CDR2 sequences are LNHDA and SQIVND (reference sequence). The CDR3 is 15 residues long. Trimming removed 7 bases at V and 6 bases at J, with 19 bases between.

V gene TRBV4-1 combines with J gene TRBJ2-4, with TRBD2 matching over 7 bases. V shed 1 base and J 1 base; nucleotides not matched to a gene: 10. CDR1 is MGHRA and CDR2 is YSYEKL in the germline V gene. CDR3 length equals 18 residues. CDR3 in amino acids: CASSQVGRMVWAKNIQYF. The CDR3 DNA is TGCGCCAGCAGCCAAGTCGGGAGGATGGTTTGGGCCAAAAACATTCAGTACTTC.